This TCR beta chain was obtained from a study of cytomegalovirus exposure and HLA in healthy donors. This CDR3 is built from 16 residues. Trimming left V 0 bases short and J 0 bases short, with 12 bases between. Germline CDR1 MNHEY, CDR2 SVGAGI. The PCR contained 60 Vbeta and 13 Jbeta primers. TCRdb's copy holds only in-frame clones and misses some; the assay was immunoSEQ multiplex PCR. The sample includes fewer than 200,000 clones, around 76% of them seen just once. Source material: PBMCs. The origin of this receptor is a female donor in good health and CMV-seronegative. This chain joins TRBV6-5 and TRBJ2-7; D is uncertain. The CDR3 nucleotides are TGTGCCAGCAGTTACTCGAGTCTTGTCCACTCCTACGAGCAGTACTTC. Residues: CASSYSSLVHSYEQYF.